This T cell receptor (beta chain) was identified in a study of a mutant IDH1 vaccine in newly diagnosed glioma. On this clone: Its antigen is not identified.

CDR3 length: 16 amino acids. The time point was: week 23, last vaccination. All doses held 300 ug of mutant IDH1 20-mer peptide, with topical imiquimod. Clones were read by immunoSEQ multiplex PCR, and TCRdb kept only the in-frame ones, dropping some. The sample contains roughly 29,000 clones, about 85% of which appear only once. This sequence was found in a woman between 18 and 30 years old with glioma. The chain joins TRBV21-1 to TRBJ2-5. TRBV21-1 is given as a pseudogene. The sequencing here drew on PBMCs, taken from a glioma patient whose treatment included an IDH1 peptide vaccine. The CDR3 sequence: CASSKARDAHEETQYF. The CDR3 region has the DNA TGTGCCAGCAGCAAAGCCCGGGACGCTCACGAAGAGACCCAGTACTTC.